What follows are 24 T cell receptor beta chains derived from one specimen sequenced in a study of immune heterogeneity within non-small cell lung tumors. Multiplex PCR (32 V and 13 J primers) was used to amplify the TCR beta CDR3. Each CDR3 protein is one row after TCRdb ran MiXCR on the multiplex PCR reads. The table lists roughly 14,000 distinct CDR3 sequences, 25% to 35% of them singletons, with 4% to 6.5% in the top ten. Bulk tumor gDNA, 550 to 750 ng per sample, served as the TCR template. Spaced far apart, several biopsies were taken from each primary tumor during surgery. Untreated, newly diagnosed non-small cell lung cancer patients underwent curative surgery. The source material was lung tumor tissue. Receptors were obtained from a middle-aged man with non-small cell lung cancer.

The chain carries TRBV5-4 and TRBJ2-5; possibly TRBD1 or TRBD2 for D (5 bases each). Trimming took 2 bases from V and 1 from J, leaving 9 bases between them. This CDR3 spans 14 amino acids. Germline-derived CDR1 and CDR2 are SGHNT and YYREEE (reference sequence). The DNA for the CDR3 is TGTGCCAGCAGCTTTGCAGGGACCCAAGAGACCCAGTACTTC. Its translation is CASSFAGTQETQYF.

This clonotype occurred many times. CDR3 in amino acids: CATSDEYTDTQYF. The CDR3 DNA is TGTGCCACCAGTGATGAGTACACAGATACGCAGTATTTT. The chain uses TRBV24-1 and TRBJ2-3, with unresolved D. The V end was cut by 3 bases, the J end by 2 bases, with 5 bases between. CDR1 is KGHDR and CDR2 is SFDVKD in the germline V gene. CDR3 length equals 13 residues.

In this sample, this clonotype turned up many times. CDR3: CASRVRVGYTEAFF. In nucleotides, the CDR3 is TGTGCCAGCCGCGTTAGGGTGGGGTACACTGAAGCTTTCTTT. The rearrangement links TRBV6-4 to TRBJ1-1; no reliable D call. Germline CDR1 and CDR2: MRHNA and SNTAGT. The V end was cut by 8 bases, the J end by 3 bases, with 16 bases between. This CDR3 spans 14 amino acids.

The table lists this clonotype with many counts. This rearrangement joins TRBV5-1 to TRBJ1-1, with D tentatively TRBD1 (5 bases). CDR3 size: 14 residues. V gave up 3 bases and J gave up 1 base, with 10 bases separating them. CDR1 and CDR2 from the germline V gene are SGHRS and YFSETQ. The CDR3 region is CASSSRVSNTEAFF. CDR3 nucleotide sequence: TGCGCCAGCAGCTCCAGGGTATCGAACACTGAAGCTTTCTTT. The full variable domain, in which reference TRBV5-1 and TRBJ1-1 provide the parts outside the CDR3, is KAGVTQTPRYLIKTRGQQVTLSCSPISGHRSVSWYQQTPGQGLQFLFEYFSETQRNKGNFPGRFSGRQFSNSRSEMNVSTLELGDSALYLCASSSRVSNTEAFFGQGTRLTVV.

This sequence joins TRBV27 and TRBJ2-4; 12 nucleotides align to TRBD2. Germline values: CDR1 MNHEY, CDR2 SMNVEV (reference sequence). Trimming took 5 bases from V and 7 from J; bases not matched to a gene: 9. The CDR3 extends over 16 amino acids. This CDR3 reads CASSLSGTSGSNIQYF. In DNA, the CDR3 is TGTGCCAGCAGTCTCTCCGGGACTAGCGGGTCTAACATTCAGTACTTC.

This clonotype was counted ten times or more. V is TRBV24-1 and J is TRBJ1-4; TRBD1 agrees at 7 bases. Per the germline V gene, CDR1 is KGHDR and CDR2 is SFDVKD. Germline trimming cut 4 bases from V and 14 bases from J; bases unmatched to any gene: 12. The CDR3 is 14 amino acids. CDR3 coding DNA: TGTGCCACCAGTGAAGCTTCTGACAGGGCGGGGCTGTTTTTT. Translated: CATSEASDRAGLFF.

This clonotype was observed at least ten times. The chain combines TRBV4-2 with TRBJ2-7; D may be TRBD1 or TRBD2 (5 bases each). Germline-derived CDR1 and CDR2 are LGHNA and YNFKEQ. The CDR3 is 16 amino acids. Trimming removed 1 base from V and 0 bases from J, with 13 bases in between. DNA for the CDR3: TGTGCCAGCAGCCAAGTTCTGGGACGGAGCTCCTACGAGCAGTACTTC. Translating gives CASSQVLGRSSYEQYF.

This clonotype has more than one count but fewer than ten. A much larger clone differs by one base, so this may be a read error. The genes are TRBV7-3 and TRBJ2-3; the D gene could be TRBD1 or TRBD2 (5 bases each). Germline V gives CDR1 SGHTA, CDR2 FQGTGA. V was clipped by 1 base and J by 5 bases, with 16 bases between them. This CDR3 comprises 16 residues. CDR3 in DNA: TGTGCCAGCAGCTTAAGTGGGGGTTTTGGCATAGATACGCAGTATTTT. Translating it yields CASSLSGGFGIDTQYF.

This clonotype is categorized as medium-sized (0.01 to 0.1%). The chain combines TRBV9 with TRBJ2-3; no firm D call. V was pared by 1 base and J by 2 bases, with 11 bases between. The CDR3 totals 15 residues. Germline-derived CDR1 and CDR2 are SGDLS and YYNGEE. Here the CDR3 DNA reads TGTGCCAGCAGCGTATCGGCAGGACCCACAGATACGCAGTATTTT. It translates to CASSVSAGPTDTQYF.

To note about this clonotype: A read error may account for a junction end that differs from germline. The V gene is TRBV7-7, the J gene TRBJ1-1; possible D gene TRBD1, 5 bases. The CDR3 runs to 13 residues. Germline V lookup: CDR1 SSHAT, CDR2 FNYEAQ (reference sequence). The CDR3 DNA sequence: TGTGCTAGCAGCTTAGCCCCGGGGCGTGAAGCTTTCTTT. Translation gives CASSLAPGREAFF.

Details on this clonotype: An end of the junction differs from the germline gene, which may be a read error. The V gene is TRBV18, the J gene TRBJ2-5; tentative D call: TRBD1 (6 bases). Germline CDR1 and CDR2: KGHSH and LQKENI. The CDR3 is 14 amino acids. This chain's CDR3 is CSSSPQGIGETQYF. The CDR3 DNA is TGTTCCAGCTCACCCCAGGGGATAGGAGAGACCCAGTACTTC.

A note on this clonotype: A much larger clone lies a single base off, so this may be a read error. The rearrangement joins TRBV4-1 to TRBJ1-5; D is unresolved. The CDR3 runs 15 residues. Germline-derived CDR1 and CDR2 are MGHRA and YSYEKL. The DNA for the CDR3 is TGCGCCAGCAGCCAAGCCTGGCCACCCAATCAGCCCCAGCTTTTT. Its protein product is CASSQAWPPNQPQLF.

As for this clonotype: A clone one base away is much larger, so this may be a read error. V gene TRBV28 combines with J gene TRBJ2-1; D could derive from TRBD1 or TRBD2 (6 bases each). Germline-derived CDR1 and CDR2 are MDHEN and SYDVKM. The CDR3 is 12 residues long. CDR3 residues: CSSSLLGGLQFF. CDR3 nucleotides: TGTTCCAGCAGTTTATTGGGGGGCCTGCAGTTCTTC.

The V call is TRBV11-2, the J call TRBJ1-1; no firm D call. In germline, CDR1 is SGHAT, CDR2 FQNNGV. V lost 6 bases and J 6 bases, leaving 17 bases between the germline ends. The CDR3 is 14 residues long. The CDR3 bases are TGTGCCAGCAGATCCCTGAATGCCCCCGCTGAAGCTTTCTTT. Protein: CASRSLNAPAEAFF.

This clonotype has only a few counts. V is TRBV11-3 and J is TRBJ2-1; 7 positions match TRBD1. Unmatched junction bases numbered 7, after V lost 4 bases and J lost 1 base. The germline CDR1 and CDR2 sequences are SGHNT and YENEEA. The CDR3 has 16 residues. As DNA, the CDR3 is TGTGCCAGCAGCTCAGCCGGGACAGTATCCTACAATGAGCAGTTCTTC. As protein: CASSSAGTVSYNEQFF. The whole variable domain, filled in from reference TRBV11-3 and TRBJ2-1, reads EAGVVQSPRYKIIEKKQPVAFWCNPISGHNTLYWYLQNLGQGPELLIRYENEEAVDDSQLPKDRFSAERLKGVDSTLKIQPAELGDSAVYLCASSSAGTVSYNEQFFGPGTRLTVL.

By proportion, this clonotype is medium-sized (0.01 to 0.1%). The V call is TRBV12-5, the J call TRBJ2-1; D is unclear. V was trimmed by 2 bases and J by 8 bases, leaving 7 bases between them. The CDR3 is made up of 12 amino acids. The V gene's germline CDR1 is LGHNT and CDR2 FRNRAP. In DNA form, the CDR3 reads TGTGCTAGTGGTTTGTCCCCGTATGAGCAGTTCTTC. Translating it yields CASGLSPYEQFF.

The chain recombines TRBV20-1 with TRBJ2-3; 13 positions match TRBD2. The V segment lost 6 bases and the J segment 0 bases; nucleotides outside the gene matches: 3. The CDR3 contains 15 residues. Germline CDR1 and CDR2: DFQATT and SNEGSKA (reference sequence). The CDR3 loop is CSAEGLAGSTDTQYF. DNA of the CDR3: TGCAGTGCCGAGGGACTAGCGGGGAGCACAGATACGCAGTATTTT.

On this clonotype: Being one base from a much bigger clone, this may be a read error. The chain employs TRBV29-1 and TRBJ2-3; 7 nucleotides agree with TRBD1. CDR1 and CDR2 from the germline V gene are SQVTM and ANQGSEA. This CDR3 has 14 residues. In DNA form, the CDR3 reads TGCATCGGCAAACCGGGACAGCACACAGATACGCAGTATTTT. Amino acid sequence: CIGKPGQHTDTQYF.

This clonotype showed up many times. The genes are TRBV29-1 and TRBJ2-7, with TRBD2 as a possible D gene (6 bases). The CDR3 has 14 amino acids. Germline CDR1 is SQVTM and CDR2 is ANQGSEA. V lost 4 bases to trimming and J lost 4 bases, with 17 bases between them. DNA of the CDR3: TGCAGCGTTGTTGGGGAGGCCACCCCTTACGAGCAGTACTTC. This encodes CSVVGEATPYEQYF.

About this clonotype itself: A much larger clone sits a single nucleotide away, making a read error possible. This chain links TRBV27 with TRBJ2-1; 8 nucleotides agree with TRBD1. The CDR3 covers 15 residues. Germline CDR1 is MNHEY and CDR2 is SMNVEV (reference sequence). Unmatched junction bases numbered 6, after V lost 2 bases and J lost 6 bases. CDR3 sequence (DNA): TGTGCCAGCAGTTTAGGGAGGACAGGGAGCAATGAGCAGTTCTTC. Amino acids: CASSLGRTGSNEQFF.

The chain is built from TRBV24-1 and TRBJ2-2, with 12 bases matching TRBD2. The germline V gene has CDR1 KGHDR and CDR2 SFDVKD. The CDR3 is 17 residues long. Unmatched junction bases numbered 8, after V lost 7 bases and J lost 3 bases. The CDR3 nucleotides read TGTGCCACCAGCGGCCAGGGACTAGCGGGCGACACCGGGGAGCTGTTTTTT. Translation: CATSGQGLAGDTGELFF.

There are many counts of this clonotype. The chain has TRBV20-1 and TRBJ2-5; 13 positions match TRBD2. J gave up 2 bases and V 7 bases, and 7 bases lay outside the gene matches. This CDR3 comprises 15 residues. CDR1 is DFQATT and CDR2 is SNEGSKA in the germline V gene (reference sequence). CDR3 bases: TGCAGTGGACTAGCGGGAGGTTCGGGACAAGAGACCCAGTACTTC. Protein sequence: CSGLAGGSGQETQYF.

In this sample, this clonotype turned up many times. The V call is TRBV12-3 or TRBV12-4, the J call TRBJ1-2; D is unclear. V gave up 3 bases and J gave up 7 bases, with 12 bases separating them. This CDR3 has 13 amino acids. Here the CDR3 DNA reads TGTGCCAGCAGTTTTGCGGGGTTTGGTGGCTACACCTTC. Translation: CASSFAGFGGYTF.

This clonotype turned up a few times. The chain recombines TRBV4-1 with TRBJ1-4; D is ambiguous. This CDR3 contains 15 residues. V was trimmed by 4 bases and J by 0 bases, leaving 9 bases between them. Per germline, CDR1 MGHRA and CDR2 YSYEKL. The CDR3 sequence is CASSRGLTTNEKLFF. In nucleotides, the CDR3 is TGCGCCAGCAGCCGCGGACTGACAACTAATGAAAAACTGTTTTTT.